A single sample is the source of the 32 T cell receptor beta chains below, sequenced in a study of beta chain features in type 1 diabetes. The whole isolated RNA underwent reverse transcription, so sequencing captured expressed TCRB transcripts. Assay used: immunoSEQ multiplex PCR; TCRdb lists only in-frame clones, some missing. The repertoire holds a few hundred thousand clones, with around a fifth as singletons. The sequencing sample was made of naive CD4+ T cells from blood. The receptors originated from a woman aged 18-30 years in good health.

The chain uses TRBV5-4 and TRBJ2-5, with D perhaps TRBD1 (6 bases). CDR3 size: 13 residues. V was cut by 4 bases and J by 2 bases, with 9 bases left in between. Germline lookup yields CDR1 SGHNT and CDR2 YYREEE (reference sequence). CDR3: CASSPRGQETQYF. The DNA for the CDR3 is TGTGCCAGCAGCCCGAGGGGGCAAGAGACCCAGTACTTC.

As to this clone: The same CDR3 arises from other DNA sequences in this sample as well. The chain recombines TRBV4-1 with TRBJ1-5; D remains unclear. Germline CDR1 MGHRA, CDR2 YSYEKL. Trimming removed 0 bases at V and 4 bases at J, with 4 bases between. The CDR3 runs 13 residues. In nucleotides, the CDR3 is TGCGCCAGCAGCCAAGACAGTAATCAGCCCCAGCATTTT. Its translation: CASSQDSNQPQHF.

This clone has only a few counts. The rearrangement joins TRBV29-1 to TRBJ1-2, with D maybe TRBD1 (6 bases). V was trimmed by 6 bases and J by 5 bases, leaving 13 bases between them. The length of the CDR3 is 12 residues. Germline CDR1 reads SQVTM; CDR2 reads ANQGSEA. The CDR3: CSVGDIEYGYTF. CDR3 nucleotides: TGCAGCGTCGGGGACATAGAGTATGGCTACACCTTC. Complete variable domain (other parts from reference TRBV29-1 and TRBJ1-2): SAVISQKPSRDICQRGTSLTIQCQVDSQVTMMFWYRQQPGQSLTLIATANQGSEATYESGFVIDKFPISRPNLTFSTLTVSNMSPEDSSIYLCSVGDIEYGYTFGSGTRLTVV.

This chain connects TRBV30 to TRBJ1-2; possibly TRBD1 for D (6 bases). CDR1 and CDR2 (germline): GTSNPN, SVGIG (reference sequence). Deletions cut 2 bases from V and 4 bases from J, with 17 bases between. The CDR3 covers 15 residues. The CDR3 region is CAWSSQGQRAYGYTF. The CDR3 DNA follows: TGTGCCTGGAGTTCGCAGGGGCAACGGGCCTATGGCTACACCTTC. Together with reference TRBV30 and TRBJ1-2, the CDR3 gives the full variable domain: SQTIHQWPATLVQPVGSPLSLECTVEGTSNPNLYWYRQAAGRGLQLLFYSVGIGQISSEVPQNLSASRPQDRQFILSSKKLLLSDSGFYLCAWSSQGQRAYGYTFGSGTRLTVV.

For the CDR3, the DNA is TGTGCCAGCAATGTGAGGGGAGGCACTGAAGCTTTCTTT. It specifies CASNVRGGTEAFF. The chain employs TRBV6-7 and TRBJ1-1; D possibly corresponds to TRBD1 (5 bases). TRBV6-7 is annotated as an ORF whose role is uncertain. V dropped 7 bases and J dropped 4 bases, with 13 bases sitting between them. CDR3 size: 13 residues.

This clone was observed a few times. The V call is TRBV7-2, the J call TRBJ2-5; D possibly corresponds to TRBD2 (6 bases). The V gene's germline CDR1 is SGHTA and CDR2 FQGNSA. CDR3 length equals 14 residues. V dropped 5 bases and J dropped 2 bases, with 12 bases sitting between them. CDR3 sequence (DNA): TGTGCCAGCAGCCCCGGGACTCATCAAGAGACCCAGTACTTC. Translation gives CASSPGTHQETQYF.

This clone was found a few times. The chain couples TRBV5-1 to TRBJ2-3; D gene uncertain. V dropped 4 bases and J dropped 5 bases, with 5 bases sitting between them. The CDR3 extends over 11 amino acids. Germline V gene lookup returns CDR1 SGHRS and CDR2 YFSETQ. CDR3 in amino acids: CASSLGDTQYF. In DNA, the CDR3 is TGCGCCAGCAGCCTAGGAGATACGCAGTATTTT. The whole variable domain, remainder taken from reference TRBV5-1 and TRBJ2-3, is KAGVTQTPRYLIKTRGQQVTLSCSPISGHRSVSWYQQTPGQGLQFLFEYFSETQRNKGNFPGRFSGRQFSNSRSEMNVSTLELGDSALYLCASSLGDTQYFGPGTRLTVL.

This clone occurred a few times. The V and J genes are TRBV18 and TRBJ1-4; no reliable D call. Germline V gene sequence: CDR1 KGHSH, CDR2 LQKENI. V was shortened by 5 bases and J by 4 bases, with 8 bases between the two germline ends. This CDR3 is built from 13 residues. Here the CDR3 reads CASSAGINEKLFF. DNA for the CDR3: TGTGCCAGCTCAGCAGGCATTAATGAAAAACTGTTTTTT.

The chain combines TRBV7-2 with TRBJ2-3; 13 bases map to TRBD2. The length of the CDR3 is 17 residues. J was trimmed by 1 base and V by 5 bases; bases with no gene match: 6. The germline V gene encodes CDR1 SGHTA and CDR2 FQGNSA. The CDR3 DNA reads as TGTGCCAGCAGCCCGAGACTAGCGGGGGGCCGCACAGATACGCAGTATTTT. Translated, it gives CASSPRLAGGRTDTQYF.

The chain uses TRBV23-1 and TRBJ2-1; TRBD1 aligns across 8 bases. TRBV23-1 is designated an ORF whose function remains uncertain. The V and J ends lost 3 bases and 5 bases, in that order; junction bases with no gene match: 15. This CDR3 comprises 18 residues. This CDR3 reads CASSHARQGPPLDNEQFF. DNA for the CDR3: TGCGCCAGCAGTCACGCCCGACAGGGGCCCCCCCTCGACAATGAGCAGTTCTTC.

This clone was found a few times. CDR3 region: CSVVKGPQETQYF. The DNA of the CDR3 is TGCAGCGTTGTCAAGGGGCCCCAAGAGACCCAGTACTTC. This sequence joins TRBV29-1 and TRBJ2-5, with a weak D call TRBD1 (5 bases). The CDR3 loop spans 13 amino acids. Germline loops: CDR1 SQVTM, CDR2 ANQGSEA. V lost 4 bases to trimming and J lost 1 base, with 10 bases between them.

This clone was observed a few times. The rearrangement links TRBV30 to TRBJ1-2, with 7 positions matching TRBD1. The J segment lost 2 bases and the V segment lost 0 bases, leaving 6 bases of the junction unmatched. CDR1 is GTSNPN, CDR2 SVGIG, per germline (reference sequence). This CDR3 has 15 residues. The CDR3 region is CAWSVPHRGNYGYTF. CDR3 coding DNA: TGTGCCTGGAGTGTGCCCCACAGGGGCAACTATGGCTACACCTTC.

This clone was detected only a few times. The V gene is TRBV2, the J gene TRBJ2-6; tentative D call: TRBD1 (5 bases). Trimming pared 8 bases from V and 0 bases from J, leaving 14 bases between. Per the germline V gene, CDR1 is SNHLY and CDR2 is FYNNEI. The CDR3 is made up of 16 amino acids. In nucleotides, the CDR3 is TGTGCCAGCGGGATTAGGGGTCTCTCTGGGGCCAACGTCCTGACTTTC. Its translation is CASGIRGLSGANVLTF.

This clone was detected only once. The J gene is TRBJ1-1, the V gene TRBV5-1, with TRBD1 matching over 7 bases. Germline values: CDR1 SGHRS, CDR2 YFSETQ. The CDR3 sequence is 14 residues long. V dropped 1 base and J dropped 3; count of bases not matched to a gene: 3. CDR3 nucleotide sequence: TGCGCCAGCAGCTTGAGGCAGGGGGACACTGAAGCTTTCTTT. Translated, it gives CASSLRQGDTEAFF.

There are a few counts of this clone. The chain employs TRBV19 and TRBJ2-5; 7 bases align to TRBD1. Germline lookup yields CDR1 LNHDA and CDR2 SQIVND (reference sequence). With 5 bases clipped from V and 3 bases from J, the junction kept 3 bases outside the gene matches. The CDR3 consists of 13 residues. The CDR3 coding sequence is TGTGCCAGTAGTCTTGGGACAGAAGAGACCCAGTACTTC. Residues: CASSLGTEETQYF.

This chain uses TRBV5-1 with TRBJ1-1; D may be TRBD1 (5 bases). Trimming stripped 0 bases from V and 1 base from J, with 10 bases between. Germline V CDR1 and CDR2: SGHRS, YFSETQ. The CDR3 extends over 15 amino acids. The CDR3 nucleotides are TGCGCCAGCAGCTTGGCCGGACACAAGAACACTGAAGCTTTCTTT. This encodes CASSLAGHKNTEAFF.

The J gene is TRBJ2-2, the V gene TRBV10-3; tentative D call: TRBD2 (5 bases). The CDR3 length is 15 residues. V lost 6 bases to trimming and J lost 3 bases, with 14 bases between them. Germline CDR1 is ENHRY and CDR2 is SYGVKD. CDR3 DNA: TGTGCCATCAGCCGAGGTCTAGCAGACACCGGGGAGCTGTTTTTT. It encodes CAISRGLADTGELFF.

The V call is TRBV19, the J call TRBJ2-5, with TRBD2 matching over 10 bases. The CDR3 length is 16 residues. The ends lost 5 bases at V and 2 bases at J; junction bases unmatched: 8. Germline values: CDR1 LNHDA, CDR2 SQIVND (reference sequence). As DNA, the CDR3 is TGTGCCAGTAGTCCCCTTGGACTAGCGGAACAAGAGACCCAGTACTTC. The encoded protein is CASSPLGLAEQETQYF.

The chain links TRBV5-1 to TRBJ1-2; 8 bases align to TRBD1. Germline V gene sequence: CDR1 SGHRS, CDR2 YFSETQ. The junction had 6 bases not matched to a gene; V was cut back by 4 bases and J by 4 bases. The CDR3 spans 14 residues. This CDR3 is CASSIDRGGYGYTF. CDR3 nucleotide sequence: TGCGCCAGCAGCATTGACAGGGGTGGCTATGGCTACACCTTC.

This clone was observed a handful of times. This CDR3 is CASSLSATGLNTEAFF. The CDR3 nucleotides read TGCGCCAGCAGCTTGTCGGCGACGGGGTTGAACACTGAAGCTTTCTTT. The chain couples TRBV5-1 to TRBJ1-1; D is unclear. Germline V gene lookup returns CDR1 SGHRS and CDR2 YFSETQ. Trimming cost V 1 base and J 0 bases, with 13 bases left between them. The CDR3 is 16 residues long.

The J gene is TRBJ2-3, the V gene TRBV9; the D gene is possibly TRBD2 (6 bases). Germline V CDR1 and CDR2: SGDLS, YYNGEE. The CDR3 consists of 15 residues. The V end was cut by 2 bases, the J end by 6 bases, with 16 bases between. CDR3 in amino acids: CASSVGRRGPDTQYF. DNA of the CDR3: TGTGCCAGCAGCGTCGGGCGGCGGGGACCGGATACGCAGTATTTT.

V usage is TRBV4-1 and J usage is TRBJ2-2; 7 bases line up with TRBD1. Germline trimming cut 4 bases from V and 4 bases from J; bases unmatched to any gene: 3. From germline, CDR1 is MGHRA and CDR2 YSYEKL. This CDR3 region has 14 residues. CDR3 bases: TGCGCCAGCAGCCTCGGGACAGTCACCGGGGAGCTGTTTTTT. Translating it yields CASSLGTVTGELFF.

The V gene is TRBV5-1, the J gene TRBJ2-5, with D hard to call. Germline lookup yields CDR1 SGHRS and CDR2 YFSETQ. The CDR3 sequence is 13 residues long. Trimming pared 0 bases from V and 1 base from J, leaving 4 bases between. The CDR3 loop is CASSLGVQETQYF. As DNA, the CDR3 is TGCGCCAGCAGCTTGGGAGTCCAAGAGACCCAGTACTTC.

The rearrangement uses TRBV4-1 and TRBJ1-2; D is undetermined. The CDR3 covers 15 residues. The V and J ends lost 0 bases and 0 bases respectively, with 8 bases between them. CDR1 and CDR2 from the germline V gene are MGHRA and YSYEKL. The CDR3 coding sequence is TGCGCCAGCAGCCAAGATGTCCAGACTAACTATGGCTACACCTTC. Protein product: CASSQDVQTNYGYTF.

V is TRBV11-1 and J is TRBJ2-1; 7 bases are shared with TRBD2. The CDR3 consists of 16 residues. V lost 6 bases, J lost 1 base, and 9 bases stayed unmatched. Germline assignment: CDR1 SGHAT and CDR2 FQDESV (reference sequence). CDR3 sequence: CASSSLRGKSYNEQFF. In nucleotides, the CDR3 is TGTGCCAGCAGTTCCCTGCGGGGGAAATCCTACAATGAGCAGTTCTTC.

This clone was detected only a few times. V usage is TRBV7-2 and J usage is TRBJ2-7; D gene ambiguous. The CDR3 has 12 residues. Germline CDR1 reads SGHTA; CDR2 reads FQGNSA. Between the trimmed V and J ends, which lost 6 bases and 3 bases, there was a span of 9 bases. The CDR3 here is CASSQDRYEQYF. Here the CDR3 DNA reads TGTGCCAGCAGTCAGGATCGCTACGAGCAGTACTTC.

The sample holds a few counts of this clone. The chain links TRBV7-9 to TRBJ2-1; D is unresolved. V dropped 6 bases and J dropped 2 bases, with 8 bases sitting between them. Germline-derived CDR1 and CDR2 are SEHNR and FQNEAQ (reference sequence). The CDR3 contains 13 residues. The CDR3 protein is CASRSNPYNEQFF. The CDR3 region has the DNA TGTGCCAGCAGGAGTAACCCCTACAATGAGCAGTTCTTC.

The gene calls are TRBV5-1 and TRBJ1-1; D may be TRBD1 (5 bases). The CDR3 loop spans 14 amino acids. Germline V CDR1 and CDR2: SGHRS, YFSETQ. V lost 6 bases and J 4 bases, leaving 16 bases between the germline ends. This chain's CDR3 is CASNLGRGGTEAFF. As DNA, the CDR3 is TGCGCCAGCAACTTAGGTCGGGGGGGCACTGAAGCTTTCTTT.

This clone was seen a handful of times. The V gene is TRBV4-1, the J gene TRBJ2-3, with TRBD2 identical over 7 bases. Germline-derived CDR1 and CDR2 are MGHRA and YSYEKL. V trimming: 1 base; J trimming: 8 bases; junction bases outside the gene matches: 9. CDR3 length equals 15 residues. For the CDR3, the DNA is TGCGCCAGCAGCCAAGTCGTCCTAGCGGAGGGTACGCAGTATTTT. It is translated as CASSQVVLAEGTQYF.

The J gene is TRBJ1-4, the V gene TRBV5-1; D gene ambiguous. The ends were cut back, 4 bases at V and 3 bases at J, with 10 bases in the middle. Per the germline V gene, CDR1 is SGHRS and CDR2 is YFSETQ. The CDR3 covers 14 residues. The CDR3 loop reads CASSPPGSNEKLFF. CDR3 nucleotides: TGCGCCAGCAGCCCTCCGGGGTCTAATGAAAAACTGTTTTTT.

This clone was seen a handful of times. An end of the junction differs from the germline gene, which may be a read error. The same CDR3 can be traced to other DNA sequences in this sample. This chain connects TRBV7-7 to TRBJ1-1, with a possible D match to TRBD1 (5 bases). Germline CDR1 reads SSHAT; CDR2 reads FNYEAQ (reference sequence). The CDR3 is 13 amino acids. The chain's CDR3 is CASSLTENTEAFF. The CDR3 nucleotides are TGTGCTAGCAGCTTGACAGAGAACACTGAAGCTTTCTTT.

There are a few counts of this clone. The chain has TRBV30 and TRBJ1-1, with D possibly matching TRBD1 (6 bases). With 3 bases removed from V and 3 bases from J, the gap between germline ends came to 11 bases. Germline V lookup: CDR1 GTSNPN, CDR2 SVGIG (reference sequence). The CDR3 is 13 residues long. The CDR3 protein is CAWRGQGHTEAFF. The CDR3 DNA reads TGTGCCTGGAGAGGGCAGGGGCACACTGAAGCTTTCTTT.